This paragraph covers one T cell receptor (beta chain) sequence. These data belong to a study of blood T cell repertoires in COVID-19. About the study: The United States, Italy and Spain were the sources of the acute and convalescent COVID-19 samples. Sources were T cells, B-cell-depleted T cells, or PBMCs; the material itself was cDNA or gDNA.

As processed by the authors: By means of reference gene primer amplification, nucleated cell counts were estimated. Profiling relied on immunoSEQ multiplex PCR, and the TCRdb table lists in-frame clones only, not all of them. That table gives V, J and clone size, and the DNA gave D and trimming. The table includes 50,000 to 65,000 clones, 55% to 80% detected once. The germline V gene encodes CDR1 SGHTA and CDR2 FQGNSA. The CDR3 runs to 15 residues. Trimming pared 0 bases from V and 0 bases from J, leaving 9 bases between. The sample was peripheral blood. This receptor was taken from a woman in her sixties or seventies with COVID-19, enrolled during active disease. The genes are TRBV7-2 and TRBJ2-7; D gene uncertain. The DNA of the CDR3 is TGTGCCAGCAGCTTAGCGCTAACCCACTCCTACGAGCAGTACTTC. It translates to CASSLALTHSYEQYF.